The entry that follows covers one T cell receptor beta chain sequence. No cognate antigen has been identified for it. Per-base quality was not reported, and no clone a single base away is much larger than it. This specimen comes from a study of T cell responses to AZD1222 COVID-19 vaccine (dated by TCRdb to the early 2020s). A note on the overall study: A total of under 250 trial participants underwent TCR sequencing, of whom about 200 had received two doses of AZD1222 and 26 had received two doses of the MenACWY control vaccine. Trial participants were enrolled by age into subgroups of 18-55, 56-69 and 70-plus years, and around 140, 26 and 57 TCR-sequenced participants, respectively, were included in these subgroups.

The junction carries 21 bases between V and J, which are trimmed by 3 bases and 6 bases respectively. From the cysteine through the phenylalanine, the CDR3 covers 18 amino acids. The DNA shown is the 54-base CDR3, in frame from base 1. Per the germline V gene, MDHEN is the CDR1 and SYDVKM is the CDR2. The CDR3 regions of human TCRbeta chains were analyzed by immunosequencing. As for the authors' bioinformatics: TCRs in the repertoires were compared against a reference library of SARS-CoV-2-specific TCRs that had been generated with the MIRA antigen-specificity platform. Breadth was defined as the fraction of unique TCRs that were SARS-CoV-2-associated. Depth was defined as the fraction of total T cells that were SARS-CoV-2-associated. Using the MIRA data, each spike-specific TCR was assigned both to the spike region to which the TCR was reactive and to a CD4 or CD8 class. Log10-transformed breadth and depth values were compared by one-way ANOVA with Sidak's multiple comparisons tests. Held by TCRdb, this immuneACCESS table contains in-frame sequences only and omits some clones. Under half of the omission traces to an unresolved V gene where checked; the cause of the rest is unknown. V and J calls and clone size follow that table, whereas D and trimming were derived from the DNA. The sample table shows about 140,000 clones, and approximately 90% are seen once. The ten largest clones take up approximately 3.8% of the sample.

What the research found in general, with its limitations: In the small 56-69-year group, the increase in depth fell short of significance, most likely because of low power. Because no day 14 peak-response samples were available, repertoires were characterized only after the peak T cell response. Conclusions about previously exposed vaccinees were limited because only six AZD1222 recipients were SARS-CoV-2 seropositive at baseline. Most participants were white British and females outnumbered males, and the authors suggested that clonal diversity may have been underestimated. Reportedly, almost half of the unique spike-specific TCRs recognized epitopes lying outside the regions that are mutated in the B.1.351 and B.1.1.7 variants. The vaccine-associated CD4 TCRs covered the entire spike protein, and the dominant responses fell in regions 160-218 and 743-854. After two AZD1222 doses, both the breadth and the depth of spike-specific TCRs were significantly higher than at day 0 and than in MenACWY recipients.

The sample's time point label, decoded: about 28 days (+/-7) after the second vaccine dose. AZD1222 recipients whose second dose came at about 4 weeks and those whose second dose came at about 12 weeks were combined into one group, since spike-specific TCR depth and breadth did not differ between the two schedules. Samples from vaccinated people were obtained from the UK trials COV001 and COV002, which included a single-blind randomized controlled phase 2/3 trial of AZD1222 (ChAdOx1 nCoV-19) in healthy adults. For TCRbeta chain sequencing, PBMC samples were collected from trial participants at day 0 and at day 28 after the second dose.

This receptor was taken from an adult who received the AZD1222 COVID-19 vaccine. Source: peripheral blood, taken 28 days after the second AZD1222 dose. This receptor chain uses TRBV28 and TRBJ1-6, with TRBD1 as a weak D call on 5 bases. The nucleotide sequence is TGTGCCAGCAGTTTGGGGGGAAGCGGCTGGGGTTCTAATTCACCCCTCCACTTT. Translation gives CASSLGGSGWGSNSPLHF.